This record covers a single T cell receptor (beta chain). This sample was included in a study of blood T cell repertoires in COVID-19. Study-wide background: Among Cohort 3 donors, those recovered had two negative PCRs, clearance, or symptom resolution. There were acute and convalescent COVID-19 samples, and they came from the United States, Italy and Spain. T cells, B-cell-depleted T cells, or PBMCs provided the cDNA or gDNA that served as material.

All enrollees were roughly 18 to 95 years old and from approximately 25 US areas. This table comes from immunoSEQ multiplex PCR, and its TCRdb copy is limited to in-frame clones, with some not included. Of about 400,000 clones in the sample, around 87% were seen once. CDR1 WSHSY and CDR2 SAAADI come from the germline V gene. The CDR3 totals 15 residues. J gave up 8 bases and V 10 bases, and 15 bases lay outside the gene matches. The chain has TRBV10-2 and TRBJ2-1; TRBD2 agrees at 9 bases. The clonotype comes from a middle-aged man in a cohort exposed to, infected with or recovered from COVID-19 (not recorded which). Sequenced input: PBMCs or T cells enriched from blood (not recorded which). The CDR3 spells CATFLGAGGPDEQFF. The CDR3 DNA sequence: TGCGCCACCTTCCTTGGGGCGGGAGGGCCAGATGAGCAGTTCTTC.